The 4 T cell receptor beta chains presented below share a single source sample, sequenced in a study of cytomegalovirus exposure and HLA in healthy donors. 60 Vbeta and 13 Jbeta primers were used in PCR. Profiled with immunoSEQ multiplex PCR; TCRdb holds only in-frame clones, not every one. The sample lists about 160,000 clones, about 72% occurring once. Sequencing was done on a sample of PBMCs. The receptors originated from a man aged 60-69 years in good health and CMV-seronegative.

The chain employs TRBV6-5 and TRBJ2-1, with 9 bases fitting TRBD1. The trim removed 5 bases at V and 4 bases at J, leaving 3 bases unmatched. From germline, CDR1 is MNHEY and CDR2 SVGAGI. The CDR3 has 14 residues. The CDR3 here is CASSRDREYNEQFF. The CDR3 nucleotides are TGTGCCAGCAGTCGGGACAGGGAGTACAATGAGCAGTTCTTC.

The CDR3, as DNA: TGTGCCAGCAGCTTAAGGGAGGTCAATGAAAAACTGTTTTTT. Translation: CASSLREVNEKLFF. This chain joins TRBV7-2 and TRBJ1-4; D gene uncertain. Germline V gene lookup returns CDR1 SGHTA and CDR2 FQGNSA. The CDR3 has 14 amino acids. Trimming shortened V by 2 bases and J by 5 bases, and 9 bases separated the two germline ends.

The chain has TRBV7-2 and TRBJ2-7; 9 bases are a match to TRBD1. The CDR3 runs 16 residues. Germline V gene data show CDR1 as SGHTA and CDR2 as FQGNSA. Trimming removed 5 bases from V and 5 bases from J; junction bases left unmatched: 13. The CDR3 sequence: CASSVEQGAQGDEQYF. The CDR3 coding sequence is TGTGCCAGCAGCGTAGAACAGGGGGCTCAAGGGGACGAGCAGTACTTC.

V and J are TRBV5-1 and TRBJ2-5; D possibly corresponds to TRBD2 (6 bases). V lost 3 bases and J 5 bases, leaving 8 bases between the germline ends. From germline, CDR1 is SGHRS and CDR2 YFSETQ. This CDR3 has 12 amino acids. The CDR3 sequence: CASSSGLETQYF. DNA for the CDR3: TGCGCCAGCAGCTCGGGACTCGAGACCCAGTACTTC.